Many counts were recorded for the clone carrying this T cell receptor (beta chain). Antigen specificity is unknown. TCRdb analysed the reads with MiXCR anew, one entry per CDR3 protein. This sample has about 100,000 distinct CDR3 sequences, with less than 25% found just once. Germline CDR1 reads SGHTA; CDR2 reads FQGNSA. The V end was cut by 5 bases, the J end by 3 bases, with 10 bases between. The CDR3 contains 14 residues. This entry comes from a study of T cell repertoires in cytomegalovirus infection. Study conclusions and caveats: The response measured ex vivo was dominated by TCR beta clonotypes (HLA-C-restricted and CMV-specific).

Sequencing was done on a sample of CD8+ T cells from PBMCs. The sequence derives from a human donor in good health (CMV status not recorded). Some clones in this sample may be carry-over from other donors' samples. The chain is built from TRBV7-2 and TRBJ2-2; unclear D gene. CDR3 bases: TGTGCCAGCAGCATCGGGCCTTACACCGGGGAGCTGTTTTTT. Protein sequence: CASSIGPYTGELFF. Based on the CDR3 plus reference TRBV7-2 and TRBJ2-2, the full variable domain is GAGVSQSPSNKVTEKGKDVELRCDPISGHTALYWYRQSLGQGLEFLIYFQGNSAPDKSGLPSDRFSAERTGGSVSTLTIQRTQQEDSAVYLCASSIGPYTGELFFGEGSRLTVL.